The 11 T cell receptor beta chains below all came from one sample that was sequenced in a study of cytomegalovirus exposure and HLA in healthy donors. The PCR was carried out with 60 Vbeta primers and 13 Jbeta primers. Produced via immunoSEQ multiplex PCR; TCRdb's table is partial and in-frame only. The data contain approximately 6,800 clones, roughly 51% of them singletons. Sequencing was done on a sample of PBMCs. These receptors all come from a man younger than 40 in good health and CMV-seropositive.

The chain recombines TRBV7-2 with TRBJ2-1; D is perhaps TRBD2 (6 bases). The germline gives CDR1 SGHTA, CDR2 FQGNSA. This CDR3 region has 16 residues. V lost 2 bases, J lost 5 bases, and 16 bases lay in between. The CDR3 is CASSLSLATNHNEQFF. For the CDR3, the DNA is TGTGCCAGCAGCTTAAGTCTAGCGACAAATCACAATGAGCAGTTCTTC.

This clone was seen a handful of times. J is TRBJ1-1 and V is TRBV7-9; the D gene is possibly TRBD1 (6 bases). Between the trimmed V and J ends, which lost 5 bases and 5 bases, there was a span of 12 bases. The CDR3 covers 13 residues. Germline lookup yields CDR1 SEHNR and CDR2 FQNEAQ (reference sequence). The DNA for the CDR3 is TGTGCCAGCAGCGTCGACAGGAGGACTGAAGCTTTCTTT. This sequence encodes CASSVDRRTEAFF.

The chain employs TRBV2 and TRBJ1-5; 9 nucleotides align to TRBD1. V lost 3 bases and J lost 1; bases outside the gene matches: 4. The CDR3 runs to 16 residues. Per the germline V gene, CDR1 is SNHLY and CDR2 is FYNNEI. The CDR3, as DNA: TGTGCCAGCAGTGACGCCGGGACAGGGAGCAATCAGCCCCAGCATTTT. Amino acid sequence: CASSDAGTGSNQPQHF.

The chain couples TRBV30 to TRBJ1-1; 9 bases are shared with TRBD1. The ends lost 5 bases at V and 4 bases at J; junction bases unmatched: 5. CDR3 size: 13 residues. The germline gives CDR1 GTSNPN, CDR2 SVGIG (reference sequence). CDR3 amino acids: CAWSTGGLTEAFF. DNA of the CDR3: TGTGCCTGGTCCACAGGGGGCCTCACTGAAGCTTTCTTT.

The chain combines TRBV4-1 with TRBJ1-3; D unclear. Per the germline V gene, CDR1 is MGHRA and CDR2 is YSYEKL. With 3 bases removed from V and 0 bases from J, the gap between germline ends came to 9 bases. This CDR3 is 15 amino acids long. The CDR3 loop reads CASSHSRSSGNTIYF. CDR3 nucleotides: TGCGCCAGCAGCCATTCAAGGAGCTCTGGAAACACCATATATTTT.

The chain combines TRBV7-2 with TRBJ2-1; 9 bases line up with TRBD2. With V trimmed by 1 base and J by 4 bases, 5 bases remained unmatched. The CDR3 sequence is 16 residues long. Per the germline V gene, CDR1 is SGHTA and CDR2 is FQGNSA. Here the CDR3 DNA reads TGTGCCAGCAGCTTAGGGACTAGCGCCATTTACAATGAGCAGTTCTTC. Its translation is CASSLGTSAIYNEQFF.

This clone was recorded a few times. The chain is built from TRBV25-1 and TRBJ1-1; D possibly corresponds to TRBD1 (6 bases). This CDR3 region has 12 residues. The ends were cut back, 3 bases at V and 7 bases at J, with 9 bases in the middle. Germline values: CDR1 MGHDK, CDR2 SYGVNS. The CDR3 loop reads CASSDRGDEAFF. The CDR3 region has the DNA TGTGCCAGCAGTGACAGGGGCGATGAAGCTTTCTTT.

V usage is TRBV7-2 and J usage is TRBJ1-1; 9 positions agree with TRBD1. The trim removed 5 bases at V and 0 bases at J, leaving 1 base unmatched. The CDR3 loop spans 14 amino acids. Germline CDR1 is SGHTA and CDR2 is FQGNSA. The CDR3: CASSRDRVNTEAFF. CDR3 sequence (DNA): TGTGCCAGCAGCCGGGACAGGGTGAACACTGAAGCTTTCTTT.

The chain joins TRBV30 to TRBJ1-2; maybe TRBD1 (5 bases). The CDR3 consists of 12 residues. V lost 3 bases and J lost 0, with 5 bases in between. CDR1 is GTSNPN and CDR2 is SVGIG in the germline V gene (reference sequence). CDR3 amino acids: CAWRTANYGYTF. The CDR3 nucleotides read TGTGCCTGGAGGACAGCTAACTATGGCTACACCTTC. The entire variable domain, with the rest obtained from reference TRBV30 and TRBJ1-2, is as follows: SQTIHQWPATLVQPVGSPLSLECTVEGTSNPNLYWYRQAAGRGLQLLFYSVGIGQISSEVPQNLSASRPQDRQFILSSKKLLLSDSGFYLCAWRTANYGYTFGSGTRLTVV.

The J gene is TRBJ1-4, the V gene TRBV10-1; 7 bases are a match to TRBD1. This CDR3 has 15 residues. CDR1 WNHNN and CDR2 SYGVQD come from the germline V gene (reference sequence). V dropped 7 bases and J dropped 7; count of bases not matched to a gene: 12. CDR3 sequence reads: CASTGLAGTAEKLFF. The CDR3 DNA is TGCGCCAGCACCGGACTTGCCGGGACAGCTGAAAAACTGTTTTTT.

The chain recombines TRBV25-1 with TRBJ1-1; D remains ambiguous. This CDR3 has 11 amino acids. Germline-derived CDR1 and CDR2 are MGHDK and SYGVNS. V lost 2 bases, J lost 7 bases, and 5 bases lay in between. The CDR3 region is CASSEEYEAFF. DNA for the CDR3: TGTGCCAGCAGTGAAGAGTATGAAGCTTTCTTT. The variable domain in full, with the rest retrieved from reference TRBV25-1 and TRBJ1-1, is EADIYQTPRYLVIGTGKKITLECSQTMGHDKMYWYQQDPGMELHLIHYSYGVNSTEKGDLSSESTVSRIRTEHFPLTLESARPSHTSQYLCASSEEYEAFFGQGTRLTVV.